A selection of T cell receptor beta chains follows, all from one sample in a study of Graves' ophthalmopathy and Graves' hyperthyroidism. Using its own MiXCR run on the multiplex PCR reads, TCRdb lists one record per CDR3 protein. Counted here are 650,000 to 900,000 distinct CDR3 sequences, 40% occurring once; the ten biggest clones make up 44%. The sequencing sample was made of peripheral blood. The receptor set was obtained from an adult man with Graves' ophthalmopathy. Both conserved end residues are part of each CDR3. Fields, in order: V gene, clone size, D gene, J gene, CDR3 DNA, CDR3 protein. D genes are given only for firm matches. Clone size, where shown, is once, few, many, or a class for clones that have expanded.

>TRBV11-2|few|TRBD2|TRBJ2-2
TGTGCCAGCAGCTTAGATCGACTAGCGGGAGATGGCGGGGAGCTGTTTTTT
CASSLDRLAGDGGELFF
>TRBV20-1|few|NA|TRBJ1-2
TGCAGTGCTCCAGTAGCGGGGTCGACTTATGGCTACACCTTC
CSAPVAGSTYGYTF
>TRBV29-1|NA|NA|TRBJ1-1
TGCAGCGCCGGCGGACTAGCGGGAGGGGGAAACAATGAAGCTTTCTTT
CSAGGLAGGGNNEAFF
>TRBV5-1|once|NA|TRBJ2-6
TGCGCCAGCAGCTCAGGGTCCCCTGGGGCCAACGTCCTGACTTTC
CASSSGSPGANVLTF
>TRBV2|NA|NA|TRBJ1-1
TGTGCCAGCAGCTTCAGGGTAGGGAACACTGAAGCTTTCTTT
CASSFRVGNTEAFF
>TRBV24-1|NA|NA|TRBJ1-2
TGTGCCACCATGGGACGGACTAACTATGGCTACACCTTC
CATMGRTNYGYTF
>TRBV7-8|NA|NA|TRBJ1-2
TGTGCCTGGAGTGTACTGGCAGAACCTAACTATGGCTACACCTTC
CAWSVLAEPNYGYTF
>TRBV20-1|NA|NA|TRBJ1-2
TGCAGTGCTAGGACAAACCACAGGGAGTCCAATGGCTACACCTTC
CSARTNHRESNGYTF
>TRBV7-8|few|NA|TRBJ1-1
TGTGCCAGCAGCTACTCGGGGCAGGTCACTGAAGCTTTCTTT
CASSYSGQVTEAFF
>TRBV19|few|NA|TRBJ2-2
TGTGCCAGTAGTCTCCACCCCGGGACTAACACCGGGGAGCTGTTTTTT
CASSLHPGTNTGELFF
>TRBV25-1|NA|NA|TRBJ2-7
TGTGCCAGCAGTACGTTCGGTCTAGCGAGCTACGAGCAGTACTTC
CASSTFGLASYEQYF
>TRBV19|NA|NA|TRBJ2-7
TGTGCCAGTAGTATATCGACAGGTTGGAGGGGGTCCCACGAGCAGTACTTC
CASSISTGWRGSHEQYF
>TRBV19|NA|NA|TRBJ1-2
TGTGCCAGTAGCCCGCGGCAGATGGGAAACTATGGCTACACCTTC
CASSPRQMGNYGYTF
>TRBV7-3|NA|TRBD2|TRBJ2-3
TGTGCCAGCAGCTTAAGCGGGGGGGCCTCAGATACGCAGTATTTT
CASSLSGGASDTQYF